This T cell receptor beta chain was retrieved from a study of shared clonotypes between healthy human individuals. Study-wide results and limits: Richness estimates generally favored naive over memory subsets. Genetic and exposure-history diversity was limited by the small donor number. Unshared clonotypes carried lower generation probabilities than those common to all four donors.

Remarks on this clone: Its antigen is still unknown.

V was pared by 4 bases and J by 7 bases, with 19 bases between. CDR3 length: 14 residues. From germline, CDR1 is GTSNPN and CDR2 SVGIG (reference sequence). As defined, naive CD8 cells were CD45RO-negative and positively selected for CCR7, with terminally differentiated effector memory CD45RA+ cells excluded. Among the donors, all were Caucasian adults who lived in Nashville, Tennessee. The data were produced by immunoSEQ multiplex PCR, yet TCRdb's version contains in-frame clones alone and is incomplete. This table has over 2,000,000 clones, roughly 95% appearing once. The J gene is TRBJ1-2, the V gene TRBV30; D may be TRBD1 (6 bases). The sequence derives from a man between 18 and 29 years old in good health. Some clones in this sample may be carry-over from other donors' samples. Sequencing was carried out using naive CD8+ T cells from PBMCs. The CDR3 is CAWIPGEAIVGYTF. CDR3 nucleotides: TGTGCCTGGATCCCAGGGGAGGCCATAGTTGGCTACACCTTC.